These T cell receptor beta chains were read from a single sample in a study of CD4 T cells in relation to SARS-CoV-2 and coronaviruses. Only in-frame clones appear in the TCRdb table, and some are missing; sequencing was by immunoSEQ multiplex PCR. Of about 20,000 clones in the sample, about 70% were seen once. Their recognized antigens are unknown. The sample comprised CD4+ T cells from PBMCs, cultured in vitro. These receptors originate from a human donor in good health. CDR3s include the opening cysteine and the closing phenylalanine or tryptophan. Fields, in order: clone size, D gene, V gene, J gene, CDR3 protein, CDR3 DNA. D genes are given only for firm matches. Only some rows state a clone size, as once, few, many or a class for expanded clones.

NA	TRBD1	TRBV5-1	TRBJ2-5	CASSWDGQGRETQYF	TGCGCCAGCAGCTGGGATGGACAGGGACGGGAGACCCAGTACTTC
NA	TRBD2	TRBV5-1	TRBJ2-3	CASSHGLAGGRDTQYF	TGCGCCAGCAGCCACGGACTAGCGGGGGGCCGGGATACGCAGTATTTT
NA	TRBD1	TRBV6-2/TRBV6-3	TRBJ1-3	CASSYGTAGGNTIYF	TGTGCCAGCAGTTACGGGACAGCCGGAGGAAACACCATATATTTT
NA	TRBD2	TRBV10-3	TRBJ2-5	CAIRDTTSGKTQYF	TGTGCCATCAGGGATACGACTAGCGGGAAGACCCAGTACTTC
once	NA	TRBV7-4	TRBJ2-1	CASSSWEFSLNEQFF	TGTGCCAGCAGTTCCTGGGAGTTTTCACTCAATGAGCAGTTCTTC
NA	NA	TRBV18	TRBJ2-7	CASSQLEGSYEQYF	TGTGCCAGCTCACAACTGGAGGGTTCCTACGAGCAGTACTTC
NA	NA	TRBV7-9	TRBJ2-1	CASSLRDSNNEQFF	TGTGCCAGCAGCCTGCGGGACAGTAACAATGAGCAGTTCTTC
NA	NA	TRBV14	TRBJ1-1	CASSRHLGFREDEAFF	TGTGCCAGCAGCCGTCATCTAGGGTTTAGGGAGGATGAAGCTTTCTTT
NA	NA	TRBV19	TRBJ1-4	CASSPAGGASEKLFF	TGTGCCAGTAGTCCAGCCGGGGGGGCTAGCGAAAAACTGTTTTTT
NA	NA	TRBV12-3/TRBV12-4	TRBJ1-2	CASSLGANYGYTF	TGTGCCAGCAGCCTGGGGGCTAACTATGGCTACACCTTC
once	NA	TRBV7-9	TRBJ2-7	CASSLVGGFHEQYF	TGTGCCAGCAGCTTAGTAGGGGGGTTCCACGAGCAGTACTTC
NA	NA	TRBV19	TRBJ1-2	CASSPQGFYGYTF	TGTGCCAGTAGCCCACAGGGATTCTATGGCTACACCTTC